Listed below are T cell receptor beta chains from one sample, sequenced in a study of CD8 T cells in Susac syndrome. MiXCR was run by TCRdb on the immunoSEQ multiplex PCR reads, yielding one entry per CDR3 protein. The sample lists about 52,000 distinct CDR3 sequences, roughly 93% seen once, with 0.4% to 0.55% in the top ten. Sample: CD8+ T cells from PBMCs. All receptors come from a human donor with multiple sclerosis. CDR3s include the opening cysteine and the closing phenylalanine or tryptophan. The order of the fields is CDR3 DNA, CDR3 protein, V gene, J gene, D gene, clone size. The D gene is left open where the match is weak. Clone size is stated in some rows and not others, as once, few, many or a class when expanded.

CDR3 DNA: TGTGCCAGCAGCTTAGGGGACTCAGGCTACACCTTC
CDR3 protein: CASSLGDSGYTF
V gene: TRBV7-9
J gene: TRBJ1-2
D gene: -
clone size: -

CDR3 DNA: TGCGCCAGCAGCCAAGATCTGGCTAGCGGGTTCTACGAGCAGTACTTC
CDR3 protein: CASSQDLASGFYEQYF
V gene: TRBV4-3
J gene: TRBJ2-7
D gene: TRBD2
clone size: -

CDR3 DNA: TGTGCCAGCAGCCCCCTTTGGGGGGGCTACAATGAGCAGTTCTTC
CDR3 protein: CASSPLWGGYNEQFF
V gene: TRBV3-1
J gene: TRBJ2-1
D gene: TRBD2
clone size: few

CDR3 DNA: TGCAGTGCTAGAGATATCGAAGACAATCAGCCCCAGCATTTT
CDR3 protein: CSARDIEDNQPQHF
V gene: TRBV20-1
J gene: TRBJ1-5
D gene: -
clone size: -

CDR3 DNA: TGTGCCAGCAGGCAACAGGGGGCCCTCTACGAGCAGTACTTC
CDR3 protein: CASRQQGALYEQYF
V gene: TRBV27
J gene: TRBJ2-7
D gene: TRBD1
clone size: -

CDR3 DNA: TGTGCCAGCAGTTGGGGCCTGAACACTGAAGCTTTCTTT
CDR3 protein: CASSWGLNTEAFF
V gene: TRBV28
J gene: TRBJ1-1
D gene: -
clone size: -

CDR3 DNA: TGCAGTGCTGAACAGGGTTCTGAAGCTTTCTTT
CDR3 protein: CSAEQGSEAFF
V gene: TRBV20-1
J gene: TRBJ1-1
D gene: -
clone size: -

CDR3 DNA: TGTGCCAGCAGCGTCGGGCTCGGGGAGCTGTTTTTT
CDR3 protein: CASSVGLGELFF
V gene: TRBV9
J gene: TRBJ2-2
D gene: -
clone size: -

CDR3 DNA: TGTGCCAGCAGTTTACGGGACGCCAGCAATGAGCAGTTCTTC
CDR3 protein: CASSLRDASNEQFF
V gene: TRBV6-2/TRBV6-3
J gene: TRBJ2-1
D gene: -
clone size: -

CDR3 DNA: TGTGCCAGCAGCGGCCGGGACAGGGGGAGAATTGATAATTCACCCCTCCACTTT
CDR3 protein: CASSGRDRGRIDNSPLHF
V gene: TRBV5-6
J gene: TRBJ1-6
D gene: TRBD1
clone size: -

CDR3 DNA: TGTGCCAGCAGGGATACTAGGGCGGGGGGGGCAAATAGGTACAATGAGCAGTTCTTC
CDR3 protein: CASRDTRAGGANRYNEQFF
V gene: TRBV2
J gene: TRBJ2-1
D gene: TRBD2
clone size: once

CDR3 DNA: TGCAGCGTTGCCGGGGGGTTCTACGAGCAGTACTTC
CDR3 protein: CSVAGGFYEQYF
V gene: TRBV29-1
J gene: TRBJ2-7
D gene: TRBD2
clone size: -

CDR3 DNA: TGCGCCAGCAGCCTCGGTCGGGCTAACACCATATATTTT
CDR3 protein: CASSLGRANTIYF
V gene: TRBV4-1
J gene: TRBJ1-3
D gene: -
clone size: -

CDR3 DNA: TGTGCCAGCAGCGCCCACGGCCGGGAGGGGTACAATGAGCAGTTCTTC
CDR3 protein: CASSAHGREGYNEQFF
V gene: TRBV25-1
J gene: TRBJ2-1
D gene: TRBD2
clone size: -

CDR3 DNA: TGCGCCAGCAGCCAAGACCCCCTTGGACAGAAGAACACTGAAGCTTTCTTT
CDR3 protein: CASSQDPLGQKNTEAFF
V gene: TRBV4-1
J gene: TRBJ1-1
D gene: -
clone size: -

CDR3 DNA: TGTGCCAGCAGCGTAGGCAACTACGAGCAGTACTTC
CDR3 protein: CASSVGNYEQYF
V gene: TRBV12-3/TRBV12-4
J gene: TRBJ2-7
D gene: -
clone size: -

CDR3 DNA: TGCGCCAGCAGCCAAGATCCACAGGGATGGGGCGAGCAGTACTTC
CDR3 protein: CASSQDPQGWGEQYF
V gene: TRBV4-1
J gene: TRBJ2-7
D gene: -
clone size: few

CDR3 DNA: TGCGCCAGCAGGGAGACCCACAGGGGGTCAGGCACAGATACGCAGTATTTT
CDR3 protein: CASRETHRGSGTDTQYF
V gene: TRBV10-2
J gene: TRBJ2-3
D gene: TRBD1
clone size: -

CDR3 DNA: TGTGCCAGCAGTGTTGGGTCTGGGGCCAACGTCCTGACTTTC
CDR3 protein: CASSVGSGANVLTF
V gene: TRBV2
J gene: TRBJ2-6
D gene: -
clone size: -

CDR3 DNA: TGTGCCAGCAGTTTCCTCAGTGGCTATGGCTACACCTTC
CDR3 protein: CASSFLSGYGYTF
V gene: TRBV27
J gene: TRBJ1-2
D gene: -
clone size: once

CDR3 DNA: TGTGCCAGCAGCCAAGGGGGGCCTCAAGGGGAGCAGTTCTTC
CDR3 protein: CASSQGGPQGEQFF
V gene: TRBV13
J gene: TRBJ2-1
D gene: -
clone size: -

CDR3 DNA: TGCAGCGTTCGGACGTTGAACACTGAAGCTTTCTTT
CDR3 protein: CSVRTLNTEAFF
V gene: TRBV29-1
J gene: TRBJ1-1
D gene: -
clone size: -

CDR3 DNA: TGTGCCAGCAGACTAGCGGGGGGCTCCTACAATGAGCAGTTCTTC
CDR3 protein: CASRLAGGSYNEQFF
V gene: TRBV6-4
J gene: TRBJ2-1
D gene: TRBD2
clone size: -

CDR3 DNA: TGCGCCAGCAGCCAAGATCGGGACAGTAGCTTCTCTGGAAACACCATATATTTT
CDR3 protein: CASSQDRDSSFSGNTIYF
V gene: TRBV4-3
J gene: TRBJ1-3
D gene: TRBD1
clone size: -

CDR3 DNA: TGTGCCAGCAGTCTACAGGGGAGAGGAGAGACCCAGTACTTC
CDR3 protein: CASSLQGRGETQYF
V gene: TRBV27
J gene: TRBJ2-5
D gene: TRBD1
clone size: -

CDR3 DNA: TGTGCCAGCTCACCCCCTTTGGCACCGGCTGAAGCTTTCTTT
CDR3 protein: CASSPPLAPAEAFF
V gene: TRBV18
J gene: TRBJ1-1
D gene: -
clone size: -

CDR3 DNA: TGTGCCAGCTTGCAGAACACTGAAGCTTTCTTT
CDR3 protein: CASLQNTEAFF
V gene: TRBV27
J gene: TRBJ1-1
D gene: -
clone size: -

CDR3 DNA: TGCAGCGTGGGGACAGAGGGAGAGACCCAGTACTTC
CDR3 protein: CSVGTEGETQYF
V gene: TRBV29-1
J gene: TRBJ2-5
D gene: TRBD1
clone size: -